This record concerns one TCR beta chain sequence. The antigen remains unidentified. Investigators reverse transcribed all isolated RNA, so they sequenced expressed TCRB transcripts. Sequencing was performed with immunoSEQ multiplex PCR; in TCRdb, only in-frame clones are kept and a portion is missing. Found here are 160,000 or so clones, roughly 9% of them singletons; the top ten hold under 0.85%. The sample is drawn from a study of beta chain features in type 1 diabetes. Study-wide context: Cells sorted and examined across all samples totaled approximately 110 million.

General study results and limits: Patients and controls would be equally affected if PCR favored shorter templates. All four CD4+ subsets from Type 1 diabetes patients carried moderately but significantly shorter TCRB CDR3s. Across patients, naive, central memory and Treg TCRB repertoires exhibited apparently greater similarity than was observed across healthy donors.

The specimen sequenced was central memory CD4+ T cells from blood. The source is a woman aged 30 to 39 with type 1 diabetes.

CDR3 nucleotide sequence: TGCGCCAGCAGCCAAGTGAACAGGGAGAGTGGCTACACCTTC. It is translated as CASSQVNRESGYTF. The chain couples TRBV4-1 to TRBJ1-2; a weak D match, TRBD1 (6 bases). Germline loops: CDR1 MGHRA, CDR2 YSYEKL. Trimming left V 1 base short and J 7 bases short, with 13 bases between. This CDR3 is built from 14 residues.